These 3 T cell receptor beta chains share one sample of origin, sequenced in a study of blood T cell repertoires in COVID-19. Clones were read by immunoSEQ multiplex PCR, and TCRdb kept only the in-frame ones, dropping some. The sample lists 250,000 or so clones, over 90% occurring once. The sequenced sample consisted of peripheral blood. Receptor source: a man aged 25-45 years with COVID-19, enrolled during active disease.

The chain combines TRBV5-1 with TRBJ2-3; 12 bases agree with TRBD2. Germline-derived CDR1 and CDR2 are SGHRS and YFSETQ. J lost 4 bases, V lost 4 bases, and 7 bases had no gene match. The CDR3 totals 16 residues. CDR3 protein: CASSTSGGYSSDTQYF. The CDR3 DNA reads TGCGCCAGCAGCACTAGCGGGGGGTATTCATCAGATACGCAGTATTTT.

The chain has TRBV5-4 and TRBJ2-2; 10 nucleotides agree with TRBD1. The length of the CDR3 is 18 residues. Trimming cost V 3 bases and J 4 bases; bases outside gene matches: 12. Germline V gene sequence: CDR1 SGHNT, CDR2 YYREEE (reference sequence). Here the CDR3 reads CASSSVVGRDRGTGELFF. In nucleotides, the CDR3 is TGTGCCAGCAGCTCTGTGGTTGGACGGGACAGGGGCACCGGGGAGCTGTTTTTT.

Concerning this clone: Sequence at one end of the junction differs from germline and may be a read error. The chain employs TRBV3-1 (or the pseudogene TRBV3-2) and TRBJ2-7; TRBD2 agrees at 16 bases. This CDR3 region has 14 residues. Germline CDR1 reads LGHDT; CDR2 reads YNNKEL (reference sequence). CDR3 in amino acids: CASSPGTSGGARVF. The CDR3, as DNA: TGTGCCAGCAGCCCCGGGACTAGCGGGGGGGCCCGGGTCTTC.